The rows below give T cell receptor beta chains drawn from one sample of a study of OX40 agonist ivuxolimab in advanced cancers. The repertoire was sequenced with immunoSEQ multiplex PCR; TCRdb's copy has only in-frame clones and lacks some. Among some 77,000 clones, less than 95% were seen once, and the ten largest hold approximately 1.8%. Sample: CD4+ or CD8+ T cells sorted from blood, taken in a trial of the OX40 agonist ivuxolimab. These receptors came from an adult with an advanced solid tumor such as melanoma, head and neck, liver or kidney cancer. Each CDR3 is given with its conserved first and last residue. Fields, in order: D gene, J gene, clone size, V gene, CDR3 protein, CDR3 DNA. D genes are given only for firm matches. Size values are once, few and many counts, or a class for expanded clones, and some rows have none.

>TRBD1|TRBJ2-5|-|TRBV4-3
CASSQGSPGTGQETQYF
TGCGCCAGCAGCCAAGGTTCTCCCGGGACAGGGCAAGAGACCCAGTACTTC
>TRBD2|TRBJ2-7|-|TRBV28
CASCGGQSGHYEQYF
TGTGCCAGCTGCGGGGGGCAGAGCGGACACTACGAGCAGTACTTC
>TRBD1|TRBJ2-1|-|TRBV15
CATSRDHGTGFGLAVYNEQFF
TGTGCCACCAGCAGGGACCACGGGACAGGGTTCGGGCTAGCGGTCTACAATGAGCAGTTCTTC
>TRBD1|TRBJ1-5|-|TRBV5-6
CASSSLRDRGPNQPQHF
TGTGCCAGCAGCTCCCTCCGGGACAGGGGGCCTAATCAGCCCCAGCATTTT
>-|TRBJ1-5|-|TRBV6-6
CASSYVVGSNQPQHF
TGTGCCAGCAGTTACGTCGTGGGTAGCAATCAGCCCCAGCATTTT
>TRBD2|TRBJ2-1|-|TRBV5-1
CASSGDTISGRIGEQFF
TGCGCCAGCAGCGGGGATACAATTAGCGGGAGAATCGGGGAGCAGTTCTTC
>-|TRBJ1-1|-|TRBV7-9
CASSLRGGMNTEAFF
TGTGCCAGCAGCTTACGAGGCGGTATGAACACTGAAGCTTTCTTT
>-|TRBJ2-1|-|TRBV5-6
CASSLRRLSYNEQFF
TGTGCCAGCAGCCTCAGGCGACTCTCCTACAATGAGCAGTTCTTC
>TRBD2|TRBJ2-2|-|TRBV10-3
CAISGQLSGMNTGELFF
TGTGCCATCAGTGGCCAGCTGAGCGGGATGAACACCGGGGAGCTGTTTTTT
>-|TRBJ1-4|-|TRBV30
CAWSVGLGKLFF
TGTGCCTGGAGTGTTGGGTTGGGAAAACTGTTTTTT
>-|TRBJ2-1|-|TRBV29-1
CSVRLYNEQFF
TGCAGCGTTAGATTATACAATGAGCAGTTCTTC
>-|TRBJ1-2|-|TRBV6-6
CASSTVDGYTF
TGTGCCAGCAGTACGGTGGATGGCTACACCTTC
>TRBD1|TRBJ2-3|-|TRBV2
CASTTGTGYTDTQYF
TGTGCCAGCACCACCGGGACAGGGTACACAGATACGCAGTATTTT
>-|TRBJ2-1|-|TRBV7-6
CASSLVAGSYNEQFF
TGTGCCAGCAGCTTAGTTGCGGGCTCGTACAATGAGCAGTTCTTC
>-|TRBJ1-2|-|TRBV21-1
CASSNSTRPLHTFYGYTF
TGTGCCAGCAGCAACTCCACACGTCCGCTCCATACTTTCTATGGCTACACCTTC
>TRBD1|TRBJ1-4|-|TRBV14
CASSQQGAEKLFF
TGTGCCAGCAGCCAACAGGGGGCTGAAAAACTGTTTTTT
>TRBD1|TRBJ1-1|-|TRBV5-4
CASSSGGSNTEAFF
TGTGCCAGCAGTTCAGGGGGATCGAACACTGAAGCTTTCTTT
>-|TRBJ1-4|-|TRBV19
CASSIPGRKNEKLFF
TGTGCCAGTAGTATCCCTGGCAGAAAAAATGAAAAACTGTTTTTT
>TRBD1|TRBJ1-6|-|TRBV5-1
CASSMGQDNSPLHF
TGCGCCAGCAGCATGGGACAGGATAATTCACCCCTCCACTTT
>-|TRBJ1-3|-|TRBV4-1
CASSLTGRNTIYF
TGCGCCAGCAGCCTAACAGGCCGAAACACCATATATTTT
>TRBD1|TRBJ2-7|-|TRBV6-5
CASRTGTGSSYEQYF
TGTGCCAGCAGAACCGGGACAGGGAGCTCCTACGAGCAGTACTTC
>-|TRBJ2-7|-|TRBV4-2
CASSPLGGAIGYEQYF
TGTGCCAGCAGCCCCCTAGGGGGGGCCATAGGCTACGAGCAGTACTTC
>-|TRBJ1-5|-|TRBV7-2
CASSRESDQPQHF
TGTGCCAGCAGCCGAGAATCGGACCAGCCCCAGCATTTT
>TRBD2|TRBJ2-1|-|TRBV7-2
CASSSSGGRLYNEQFF
TGTGCCAGCAGCTCTAGCGGGGGGCGGCTCTACAATGAGCAGTTCTTC
>TRBD1|TRBJ1-1|-|TRBV28
CASSRQGGPEAFF
TGTGCCAGCAGCCGACAGGGAGGCCCTGAAGCTTTCTTT
>-|TRBJ2-7|once|TRBV20-1
CSARTDPEQYF
TGCAGTGCTAGGACAGACCCCGAGCAGTACTTC
>-|TRBJ2-3|-|TRBV6-6
CASSYSSNPVTQYF
TGTGCCAGCAGTTACTCGAGTAATCCGGTAACGCAGTATTTT
>-|TRBJ2-5|-|TRBV18
CASSSSGPRRETQYF
TGTGCCAGCTCGTCGAGCGGGCCAAGAAGAGAGACCCAGTACTTC
>-|TRBJ1-1|-|TRBV11-3
CASSSLRGDTEAFF
TGTGCCAGCAGTTCTCTCAGGGGCGACACTGAAGCTTTCTTT
>-|TRBJ2-7|-|TRBV5-1
CASSSRGSSYEQYF
TGCGCCAGCAGCTCCAGGGGTAGCTCCTACGAGCAGTACTTC
>-|TRBJ2-1|-|TRBV10-3
CAISESGKNEQFF
TGTGCCATCAGTGAAAGTGGAAAGAATGAGCAGTTCTTC
>-|TRBJ2-7|-|TRBV7-9
CASGDVSYEQYF
TGTGCCAGCGGAGACGTCTCCTACGAGCAGTACTTC
>-|TRBJ1-6|-|TRBV5-1
CASSPAAGNSPLHF
TGCGCCAGCAGCCCGGCAGCTGGAAATTCACCCCTCCACTTT
>-|TRBJ1-4|-|TRBV7-8
CASSEFGYWDEKLFF
TGTGCCAGCAGCGAATTTGGGTATTGGGATGAAAAACTGTTTTTT
>-|TRBJ1-2|-|TRBV28
CASSLAQEGYYGYTF
TGTGCCAGCAGTTTAGCTCAGGAGGGGTACTATGGCTACACCTTC
>-|TRBJ1-2|-|TRBV28
CASSFGLDAGTGYTF
TGTGCCAGCAGTTTCGGTCTAGACGCGGGAACTGGCTACACCTTC
>-|TRBJ1-1|-|TRBV7-9
CASSPSPGLEGVWAFF
TGTGCCAGCAGCCCCAGCCCCGGCCTCGAGGGGGTCTGGGCTTTCTTT
>-|TRBJ1-1|-|TRBV11-3
CASSLGTQNTEAFF
TGTGCCAGCAGCTTAGGGACCCAAAACACTGAAGCTTTCTTT
>-|TRBJ2-2|-|TRBV19
CASKRGQANTGELFF
TGTGCCAGTAAACGGGGTCAGGCCAACACCGGGGAGCTGTTTTTT
>TRBD2|TRBJ2-3|-|TRBV5-1
CASSWASGSLADTQYF
TGCGCCAGCAGCTGGGCTAGCGGGAGTTTAGCAGATACGCAGTATTTT
>-|TRBJ2-2|-|TRBV4-2
CASSHFGRLGTGELFF
TGTGCCAGCAGCCACTTCGGCAGGTTAGGTACCGGGGAGCTGTTTTTT
>-|TRBJ1-4|-|TRBV6-6
CASSYGANEKLFF
TGTGCCAGCAGTTACGGGGCTAATGAAAAACTGTTTTTT
>-|TRBJ1-1|few|TRBV30
CAWSAFSEAFF
TGTGCCTGGAGTGCCTTCTCTGAAGCTTTCTTT